One T cell receptor (beta chain) is described in this entry. Using immunoSEQ multiplex PCR, the repertoire was profiled, and TCRdb retains in-frame clones only, with some absent. This table holds 260,000 or so clones, 85% found once. The sample comes from a study of blood T cell repertoires in COVID-19. The CDR3 spans 14 residues. Deletions cut 2 bases from V and 4 bases from J, with 11 bases between. CDR1 SGHNT and CDR2 YENEEA come from the germline V gene. The genes are TRBV11-3 and TRBJ1-1, with no clear D. The source of this sequence is a woman between 50 and 59 years old who had recovered from COVID-19. The specimen sequenced was PBMCs or T cells enriched from blood (not recorded which). The CDR3 reads CASSLSGRSTEAFF. The CDR3, as DNA: TGTGCCAGCAGCTTATCGGGGAGAAGCACTGAAGCTTTCTTT.